This T cell receptor (beta chain) was found in a study of control samples from healthy donors and cancer patients. This CDR3 comprises 15 residues. Looked up from germline, CDR1 is MNHEY and CDR2 is SMNVEV (reference sequence). V was pared by 4 bases and J by 2 bases, with 12 bases between. Sequencing was performed with immunoSEQ multiplex PCR; in TCRdb, only in-frame clones are kept and a portion is missing. The sample records 130,000 or so clones, around 94% being singletons. Sequencing input: PBMCs. The TCR originated in a man in his 60s with colorectal cancer. This chain joins TRBV27 and TRBJ1-5; a weak D match, TRBD1 (5 bases). The CDR3, as DNA: TGTGCCAGCAGTTCCATAAGCAGGGGCAATCAGCCCCAGCATTTT. Translated: CASSSISRGNQPQHF.